The T cell receptor (beta chain) under discussion was sequenced for a study of blood T cell repertoires in COVID-19. In the study overall: The United States, Italy and Spain supplied acute and convalescent COVID-19 samples.

Trimming at V came to 0 bases and at J to 1 base, leaving 2 bases not matched to a gene. CDR3 length equals 16 residues. Per the germline V gene, CDR1 is MNHEY and CDR2 is SVGAGI. Data came from immunoSEQ multiplex PCR; TCRdb stores just in-frame clones and leaves some out. The sample holds under 200,000 clones, 86% seen once. The clonotype originates from a man between 45 and 60 years old with active or convalescent COVID-19. The sample taken for sequencing was peripheral blood. The J gene is TRBJ2-3, the V gene TRBV6-5; 9 nucleotides line up with TRBD2. CDR3 in amino acids: CASSYSTSGGTDTQYF. CDR3 nucleotides: TGTGCCAGCAGTTACTCGACTAGCGGAGGCACAGATACGCAGTATTTT.